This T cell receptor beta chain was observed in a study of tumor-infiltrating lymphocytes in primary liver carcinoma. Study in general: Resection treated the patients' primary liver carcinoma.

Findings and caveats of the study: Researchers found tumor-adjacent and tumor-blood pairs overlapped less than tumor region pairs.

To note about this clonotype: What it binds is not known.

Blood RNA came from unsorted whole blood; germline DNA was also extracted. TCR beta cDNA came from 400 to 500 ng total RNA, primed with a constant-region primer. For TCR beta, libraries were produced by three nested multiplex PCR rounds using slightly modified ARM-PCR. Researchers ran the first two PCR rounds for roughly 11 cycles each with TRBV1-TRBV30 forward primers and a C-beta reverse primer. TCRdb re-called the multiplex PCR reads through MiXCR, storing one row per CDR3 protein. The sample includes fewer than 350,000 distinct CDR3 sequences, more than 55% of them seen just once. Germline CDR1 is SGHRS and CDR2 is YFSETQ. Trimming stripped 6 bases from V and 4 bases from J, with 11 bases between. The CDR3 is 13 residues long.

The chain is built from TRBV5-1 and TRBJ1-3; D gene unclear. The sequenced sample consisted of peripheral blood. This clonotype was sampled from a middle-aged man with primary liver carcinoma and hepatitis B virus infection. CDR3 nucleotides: TGCGCCAGCAACTCGGACGGAGGAAACACCATATATTTT. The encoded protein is CASNSDGGNTIYF.